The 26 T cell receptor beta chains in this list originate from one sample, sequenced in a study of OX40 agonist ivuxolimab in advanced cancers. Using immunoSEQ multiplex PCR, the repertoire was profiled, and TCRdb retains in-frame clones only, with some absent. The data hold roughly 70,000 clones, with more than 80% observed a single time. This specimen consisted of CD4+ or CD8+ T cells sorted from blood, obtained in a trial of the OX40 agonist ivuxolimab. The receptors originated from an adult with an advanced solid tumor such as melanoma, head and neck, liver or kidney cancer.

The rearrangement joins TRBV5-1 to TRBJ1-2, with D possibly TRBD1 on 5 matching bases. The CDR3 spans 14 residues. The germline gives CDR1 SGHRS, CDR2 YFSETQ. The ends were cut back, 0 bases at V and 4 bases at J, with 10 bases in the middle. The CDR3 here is CASSLGDSSYGYTF. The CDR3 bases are TGCGCCAGCAGCTTGGGAGACAGTTCCTATGGCTACACCTTC.

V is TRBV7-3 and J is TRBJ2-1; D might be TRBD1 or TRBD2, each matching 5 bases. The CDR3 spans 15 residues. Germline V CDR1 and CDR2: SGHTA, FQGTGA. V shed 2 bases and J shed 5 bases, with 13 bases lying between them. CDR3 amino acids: CASSLRRGENNEQFF. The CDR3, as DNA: TGTGCCAGCAGCTTACGACGAGGGGAAAACAATGAGCAGTTCTTC. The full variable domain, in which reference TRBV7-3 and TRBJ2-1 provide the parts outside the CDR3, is GAGVSQTPSNKVTEKGKYVELRCDPISGHTALYWYRQSLGQGPEFLIYFQGTGAADDSGLPNDRFFAVRPEGSVSTLKIQRTERGDSAVYLCASSLRRGENNEQFFGPGTRLTVL.

CDR3 in amino acids: CASSTPTGNYGYTF. The CDR3 nucleotides are TGTGCCAGCAGCACACCGACAGGGAACTATGGCTACACCTTC. The chain has TRBV4-2 and TRBJ1-2, with 7 positions matching TRBD1. The germline V gene encodes CDR1 LGHNA and CDR2 YNFKEQ. The CDR3 consists of 14 residues. V lost 5 bases, J lost 2 bases, and 5 bases stayed unmatched.

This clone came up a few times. CDR3 residues: CASGGGGSQTEAFF. CDR3 DNA: TGTGCCAGCGGGGGCGGTGGTTCTCAGACTGAAGCTTTCTTT. The V gene is TRBV9, the J gene TRBJ1-1; a possible D gene is TRBD1 (6 bases). Germline CDR1 and CDR2: SGDLS and YYNGEE. The CDR3 loop spans 14 amino acids. V gave up 7 bases and J gave up 5 bases, with 18 bases separating them.

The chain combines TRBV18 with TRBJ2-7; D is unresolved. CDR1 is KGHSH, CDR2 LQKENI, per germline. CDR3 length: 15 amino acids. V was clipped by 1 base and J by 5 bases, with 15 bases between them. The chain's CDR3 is CASSPLSLGYHEQYF. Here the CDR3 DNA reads TGTGCCAGCTCACCACTTTCTCTGGGGTATCACGAGCAGTACTTC.

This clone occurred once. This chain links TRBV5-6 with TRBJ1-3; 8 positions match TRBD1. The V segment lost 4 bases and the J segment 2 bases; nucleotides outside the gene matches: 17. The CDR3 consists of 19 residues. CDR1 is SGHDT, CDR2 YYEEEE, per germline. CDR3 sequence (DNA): TGTGCCAGCAGCCCCTCGTCCGGACAGGGAAAGAAGGCTGGAAACACCATATATTTT. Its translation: CASSPSSGQGKKAGNTIYF.

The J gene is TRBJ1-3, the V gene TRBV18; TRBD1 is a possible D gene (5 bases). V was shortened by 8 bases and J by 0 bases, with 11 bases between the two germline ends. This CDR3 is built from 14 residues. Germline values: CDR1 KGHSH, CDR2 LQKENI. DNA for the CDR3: TGTGCCAGCCGGGACGGACCCTCTGGAAACACCATATATTTT. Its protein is CASRDGPSGNTIYF.

CDR3 bases: TGTGCCAGCAGCTTAGAAACGGGGGGCGTAAGCACTGAAGCTTTCTTT. Encoded protein: CASSLETGGVSTEAFF. The chain has TRBV7-9 and TRBJ1-1, with D possibly being TRBD1 (6 bases). This CDR3 contains 16 residues. Germline V gives CDR1 SEHNR, CDR2 FQNEAQ (reference sequence). V was shortened by 1 base and J by 4 bases, with 16 bases between the two germline ends.

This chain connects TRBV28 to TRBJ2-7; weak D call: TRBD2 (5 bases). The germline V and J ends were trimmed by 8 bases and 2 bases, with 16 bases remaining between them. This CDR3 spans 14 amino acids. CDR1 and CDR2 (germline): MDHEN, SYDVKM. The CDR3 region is CASENPGKTYEQYF. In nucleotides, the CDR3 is TGTGCCAGCGAGAATCCGGGGAAGACCTACGAGCAGTACTTC.

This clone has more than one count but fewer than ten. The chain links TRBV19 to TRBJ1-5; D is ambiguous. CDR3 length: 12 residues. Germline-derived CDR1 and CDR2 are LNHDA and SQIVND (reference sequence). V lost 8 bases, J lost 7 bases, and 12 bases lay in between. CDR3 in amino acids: CASEKGGQPQHF. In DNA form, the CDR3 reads TGTGCCAGTGAGAAGGGCGGGCAGCCCCAGCATTTT.

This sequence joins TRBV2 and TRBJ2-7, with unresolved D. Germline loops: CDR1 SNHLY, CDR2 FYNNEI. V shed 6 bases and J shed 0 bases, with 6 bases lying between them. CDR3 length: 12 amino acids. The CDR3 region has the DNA TGTGCCAGCAGGGACGGCTCCTACGAGCAGTACTTC. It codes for CASRDGSYEQYF.

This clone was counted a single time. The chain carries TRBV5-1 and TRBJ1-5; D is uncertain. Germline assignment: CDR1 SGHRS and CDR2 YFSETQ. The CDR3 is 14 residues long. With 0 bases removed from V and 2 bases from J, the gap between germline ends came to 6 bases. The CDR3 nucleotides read TGCGCCAGCAGCTTGGACACTGGCAATCAGCCCCAGCATTTT. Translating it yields CASSLDTGNQPQHF. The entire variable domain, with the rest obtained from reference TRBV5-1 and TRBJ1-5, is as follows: KAGVTQTPRYLIKTRGQQVTLSCSPISGHRSVSWYQQTPGQGLQFLFEYFSETQRNKGNFPGRFSGRQFSNSRSEMNVSTLELGDSALYLCASSLDTGNQPQHFGDGTRLSIL.

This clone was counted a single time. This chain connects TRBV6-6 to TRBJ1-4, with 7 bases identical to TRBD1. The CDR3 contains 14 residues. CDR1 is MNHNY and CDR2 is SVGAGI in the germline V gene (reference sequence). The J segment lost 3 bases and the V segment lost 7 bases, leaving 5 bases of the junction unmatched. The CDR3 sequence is CASNPQGANEKLFF. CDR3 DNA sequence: TGTGCCAGCAACCCCCAGGGGGCTAATGAAAAACTGTTTTTT.

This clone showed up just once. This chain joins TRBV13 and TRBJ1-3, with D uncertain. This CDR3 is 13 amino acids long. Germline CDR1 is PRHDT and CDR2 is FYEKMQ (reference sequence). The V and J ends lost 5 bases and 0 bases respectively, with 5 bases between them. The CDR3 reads CASSPSSGNTIYF. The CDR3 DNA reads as TGTGCCAGCAGCCCCTCCTCTGGAAACACCATATATTTT. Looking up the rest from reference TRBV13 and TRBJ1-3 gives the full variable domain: AAGVIQSPRHLIKEKRETATLKCYPIPRHDTVYWYQQGPGQDPQFLISFYEKMQSDKGSIPDRFSAQQFSDYHSELNMSSLELGDSALYFCASSPSSGNTIYFGEGSWLTVV.

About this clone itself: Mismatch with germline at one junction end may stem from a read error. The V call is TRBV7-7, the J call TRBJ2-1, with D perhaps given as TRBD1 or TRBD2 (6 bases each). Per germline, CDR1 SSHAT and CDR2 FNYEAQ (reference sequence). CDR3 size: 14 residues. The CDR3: CASSLARRGHEQFF. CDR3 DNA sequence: TGTGCTAGCAGCTTAGCGCGGCGGGGACACGAGCAGTTCTTC.

CDR3 residues: CASSPSGDSTTDTQYF. The CDR3 DNA sequence: TGTGCCAGCAGCCCGTCGGGGGACTCAACCACAGATACGCAGTATTTT. The chain uses TRBV7-2 and TRBJ2-3, with D possibly matching TRBD2 (6 bases). CDR3 size: 16 residues. V was shortened by 5 bases and J by 2 bases, with 17 bases between the two germline ends. CDR1 SGHTA and CDR2 FQGNSA come from the germline V gene. Full variable domain (remainder filled in from reference TRBV7-2 and TRBJ2-3): GAGVSQSPSNKVTEKGKDVELRCDPISGHTALYWYRQSLGQGLEFLIYFQGNSAPDKSGLPSDRFSAERTGGSVSTLTIQRTQQEDSAVYLCASSPSGDSTTDTQYFGPGTRLTVL.

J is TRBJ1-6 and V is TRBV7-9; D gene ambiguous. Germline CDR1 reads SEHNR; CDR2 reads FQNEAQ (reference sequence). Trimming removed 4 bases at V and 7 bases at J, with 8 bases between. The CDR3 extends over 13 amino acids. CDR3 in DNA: TGTGCCAGCAGCTCGCAAAACAATTCACCCCTCCACTTT. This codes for CASSSQNNSPLHF.

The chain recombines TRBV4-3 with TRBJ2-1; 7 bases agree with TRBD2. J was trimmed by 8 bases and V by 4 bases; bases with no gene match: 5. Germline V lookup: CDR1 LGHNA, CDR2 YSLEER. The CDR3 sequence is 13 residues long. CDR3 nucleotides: TGCGCCAGCAGCCCCATGAGCGGGGATGAGCAGTTCTTC. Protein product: CASSPMSGDEQFF.

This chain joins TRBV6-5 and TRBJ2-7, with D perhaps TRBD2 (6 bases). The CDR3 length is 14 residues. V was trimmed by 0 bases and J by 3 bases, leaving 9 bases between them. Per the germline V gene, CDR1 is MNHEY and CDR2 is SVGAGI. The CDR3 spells CASSYSLGGYEQYF. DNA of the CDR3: TGTGCCAGCAGTTACTCGCTCGGGGGCTACGAGCAGTACTTC.

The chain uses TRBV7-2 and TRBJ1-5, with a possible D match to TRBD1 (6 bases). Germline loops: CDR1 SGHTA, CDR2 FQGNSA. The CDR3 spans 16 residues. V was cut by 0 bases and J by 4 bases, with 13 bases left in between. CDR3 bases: TGTGCCAGCAGCTTAGCAGGCAGGGGCGCGAATCAGCCCCAGCATTTT. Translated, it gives CASSLAGRGANQPQHF. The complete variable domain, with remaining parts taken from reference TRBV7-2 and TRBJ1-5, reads GAGVSQSPSNKVTEKGKDVELRCDPISGHTALYWYRQSLGQGLEFLIYFQGNSAPDKSGLPSDRFSAERTGGSVSTLTIQRTQQEDSAVYLCASSLAGRGANQPQHFGDGTRLSIL.

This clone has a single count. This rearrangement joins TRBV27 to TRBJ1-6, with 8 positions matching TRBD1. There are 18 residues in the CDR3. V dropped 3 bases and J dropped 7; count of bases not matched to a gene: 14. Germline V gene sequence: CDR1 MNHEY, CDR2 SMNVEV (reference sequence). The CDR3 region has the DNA TGTGCCAGCAGTTTTTCCCGCATTCAGGGGGCGGGGAATTCACCCCTCCACTTT. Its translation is CASSFSRIQGAGNSPLHF.

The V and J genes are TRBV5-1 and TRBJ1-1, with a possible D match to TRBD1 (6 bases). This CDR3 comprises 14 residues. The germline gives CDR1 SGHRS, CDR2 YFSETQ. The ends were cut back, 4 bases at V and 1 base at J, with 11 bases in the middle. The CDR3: CASSPLQGNTEAFF. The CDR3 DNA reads TGCGCCAGCAGCCCATTACAGGGGAACACTGAAGCTTTCTTT. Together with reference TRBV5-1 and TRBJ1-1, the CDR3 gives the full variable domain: KAGVTQTPRYLIKTRGQQVTLSCSPISGHRSVSWYQQTPGQGLQFLFEYFSETQRNKGNFPGRFSGRQFSNSRSEMNVSTLELGDSALYLCASSPLQGNTEAFFGQGTRLTVV.

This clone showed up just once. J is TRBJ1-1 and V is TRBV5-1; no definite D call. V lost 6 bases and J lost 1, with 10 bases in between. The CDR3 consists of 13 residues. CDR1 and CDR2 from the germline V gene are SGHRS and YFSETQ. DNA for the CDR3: TGCGCCAGCACTCGGACGGCGAACACTGAAGCTTTCTTT. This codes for CASTRTANTEAFF.

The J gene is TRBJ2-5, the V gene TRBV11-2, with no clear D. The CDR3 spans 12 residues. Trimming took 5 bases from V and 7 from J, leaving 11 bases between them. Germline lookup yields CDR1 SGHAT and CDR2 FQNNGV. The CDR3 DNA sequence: TGTGCCAGCAGCCCCAGTGGCGGGACCCAGTACTTC. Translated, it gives CASSPSGGTQYF.

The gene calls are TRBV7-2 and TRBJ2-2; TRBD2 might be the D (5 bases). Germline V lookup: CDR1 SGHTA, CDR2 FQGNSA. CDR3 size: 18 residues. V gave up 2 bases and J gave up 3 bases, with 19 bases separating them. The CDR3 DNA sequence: TGTGCCAGCAGCTTAAATTTTTTCGCGACGCGGGACACCGGGGAGCTGTTTTTT. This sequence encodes CASSLNFFATRDTGELFF.

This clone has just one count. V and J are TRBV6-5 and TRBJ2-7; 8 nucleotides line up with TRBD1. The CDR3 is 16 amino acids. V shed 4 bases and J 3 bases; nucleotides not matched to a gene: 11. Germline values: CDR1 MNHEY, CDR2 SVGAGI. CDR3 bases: TGTGCCAGCAGTTCCCAGTTGACAGGGGATAACTACGAGCAGTACTTC. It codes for CASSSQLTGDNYEQYF.